A selection of T cell receptor beta chains follows, all from one sample in a study of post-analysis software for immune sequencing data. TCRdb re-analysed the PCR reads in MiXCR, keeping a single row per CDR3 protein. This repertoire shows about 770,000 distinct CDR3 sequences, about 43% found once; its top ten account for 4.9%. Input material: blood. These receptors all come from a girl between 5 and 17 years old with multiple sclerosis. The CDR3 runs from the conserved cysteine through the conserved F or W. Each record gives: J gene, D gene, V gene, CDR3 protein. The D gene is left open where the match is weak.

j_call: TRBJ1-1; d_call: TRBD1; v_call: TRBV12-3/TRBV12-4; cdr3_aa: CASTQGGTEAFF
j_call: TRBJ1-1; d_call: -; v_call: TRBV6-2/TRBV6-3; cdr3_aa: CASKHGQIEAFF
j_call: TRBJ2-1; d_call: TRBD2; v_call: TRBV27; cdr3_aa: CASRFGTSYNEQFF
j_call: TRBJ1-1; d_call: -; v_call: TRBV5-1; cdr3_aa: CASSSKGEVNTEAFF
j_call: TRBJ2-7; d_call: -; v_call: TRBV20-1; cdr3_aa: CSASGERYEQYF
j_call: TRBJ2-3; d_call: TRBD2; v_call: TRBV14; cdr3_aa: CASSQGQRGVDTQYF
j_call: TRBJ2-7; d_call: -; v_call: TRBV12-3/TRBV12-4; cdr3_aa: CASKEGVSSYEQYF
j_call: TRBJ1-2; d_call: -; v_call: TRBV5-5; cdr3_aa: CASSGREWNYGYTF
j_call: TRBJ1-1; d_call: TRBD1; v_call: TRBV6-5; cdr3_aa: CASSRRTGLAFF
j_call: TRBJ2-1; d_call: -; v_call: TRBV29-1; cdr3_aa: CSVDERNSYNEQFF
j_call: TRBJ1-2; d_call: TRBD1; v_call: TRBV4-2; cdr3_aa: CASTRQGANYGYTF
j_call: TRBJ2-5; d_call: -; v_call: TRBV10-3; cdr3_aa: CAMGPGETQYF
j_call: TRBJ2-4; d_call: -; v_call: TRBV6-6; cdr3_aa: CASSLDRVWGQYF
j_call: TRBJ2-2; d_call: -; v_call: TRBV15; cdr3_aa: CATSRDPRGPGELFF
j_call: TRBJ2-7; d_call: -; v_call: TRBV6-5; cdr3_aa: CASTSGQEQYF
j_call: TRBJ1-2; d_call: -; v_call: TRBV12-3/TRBV12-4; cdr3_aa: CASSSPGLYGYTF
j_call: TRBJ2-5; d_call: TRBD1; v_call: TRBV12-3/TRBV12-4; cdr3_aa: CASRPGTAQETQYF
j_call: TRBJ2-5; d_call: -; v_call: TRBV6-9; cdr3_aa: CANRPAVAGNRTQETQYF
j_call: TRBJ2-7; d_call: TRBD2; v_call: TRBV11-2; cdr3_aa: CASNPGLAGVYEQYF
j_call: TRBJ2-1; d_call: -; v_call: TRBV20-1; cdr3_aa: CSAGRSVQFF
j_call: TRBJ1-2; d_call: -; v_call: TRBV4-3; cdr3_aa: CASSQDGQLPGYGYTF
j_call: TRBJ2-5; d_call: -; v_call: TRBV4-2; cdr3_aa: CASSQGIAETQYF
j_call: TRBJ1-2; d_call: TRBD1; v_call: TRBV12-3/TRBV12-4; cdr3_aa: CASSAGTGEYYGYTF
j_call: TRBJ2-7; d_call: -; v_call: TRBV18; cdr3_aa: CASSPPNRGVLEQYF
j_call: TRBJ2-1; d_call: TRBD2; v_call: TRBV28; cdr3_aa: CASSLNPGLAGHSYNEQFF
j_call: TRBJ2-3; d_call: -; v_call: TRBV11-1; cdr3_aa: CASTDGIVRATDTQYF
j_call: TRBJ2-5; d_call: TRBD1; v_call: TRBV11-1; cdr3_aa: CASSLRGQDLMETQYF
j_call: TRBJ2-1; d_call: TRBD2; v_call: TRBV10-3; cdr3_aa: CAISDPGLAASLRQFF
j_call: TRBJ2-3; d_call: -; v_call: TRBV7-9; cdr3_aa: CASSRRAGTIRADTQYF
j_call: TRBJ2-1; d_call: -; v_call: TRBV12-3/TRBV12-4; cdr3_aa: CASSSRSEQFF
j_call: -; d_call: -; v_call: TRBV28; cdr3_aa: CASFTGVPYEQYF
j_call: TRBJ2-6; d_call: TRBD1; v_call: TRBV20-1; cdr3_aa: CSAKGTGVIGANVLTF
j_call: TRBJ2-2; d_call: -; v_call: TRBV12-3/TRBV12-4; cdr3_aa: CASTVLGNTGELFF
j_call: TRBJ2-7; d_call: TRBD2; v_call: TRBV6-1; cdr3_aa: CASSGLAGSSYEQYF
j_call: TRBJ2-3; d_call: -; v_call: TRBV20-1; cdr3_aa: CSARGAGENTDTQYF
j_call: TRBJ2-1; d_call: TRBD2; v_call: TRBV7-3; cdr3_aa: CASSLRLAGVNEQFF
j_call: TRBJ2-5; d_call: TRBD1; v_call: TRBV29-1; cdr3_aa: CSVDGQGAETQYF
j_call: TRBJ2-6; d_call: -; v_call: TRBV7-9; cdr3_aa: CASSSPWRSGANVLTF
j_call: TRBJ2-5; d_call: -; v_call: TRBV10-3; cdr3_aa: CASVPSEQETQYF